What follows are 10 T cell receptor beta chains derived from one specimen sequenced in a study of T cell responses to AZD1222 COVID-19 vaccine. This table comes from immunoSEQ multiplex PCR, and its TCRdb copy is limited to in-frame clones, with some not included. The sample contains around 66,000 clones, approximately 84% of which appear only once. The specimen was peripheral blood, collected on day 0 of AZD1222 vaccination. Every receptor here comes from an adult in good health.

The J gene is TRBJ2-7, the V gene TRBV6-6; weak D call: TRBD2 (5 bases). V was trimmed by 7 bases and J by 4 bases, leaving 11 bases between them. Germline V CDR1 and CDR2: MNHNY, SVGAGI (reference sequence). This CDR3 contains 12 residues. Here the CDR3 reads CASNSREYEQYF. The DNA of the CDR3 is TGTGCCAGCAATTCGAGGGAATACGAGCAGTACTTC.

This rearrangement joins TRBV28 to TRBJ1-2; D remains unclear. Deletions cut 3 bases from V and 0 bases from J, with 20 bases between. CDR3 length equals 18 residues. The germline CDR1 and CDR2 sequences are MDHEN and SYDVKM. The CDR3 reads CASSFWARVTGTNYGYTF. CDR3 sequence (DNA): TGTGCCAGCAGTTTCTGGGCGCGTGTTACCGGGACTAACTATGGCTACACCTTC.

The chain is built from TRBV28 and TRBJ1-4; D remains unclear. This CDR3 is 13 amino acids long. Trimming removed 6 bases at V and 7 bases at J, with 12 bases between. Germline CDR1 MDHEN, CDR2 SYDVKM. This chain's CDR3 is CASSRRFGEKLFF. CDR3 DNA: TGTGCCAGCAGCCGCCGCTTCGGTGAAAAACTGTTTTTT.

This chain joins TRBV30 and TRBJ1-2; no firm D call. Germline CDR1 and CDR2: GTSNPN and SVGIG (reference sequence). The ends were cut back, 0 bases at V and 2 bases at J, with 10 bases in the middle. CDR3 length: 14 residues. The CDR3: CAWSVSSQNYGYTF. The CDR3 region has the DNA TGTGCCTGGAGTGTCAGCTCGCAGAACTATGGCTACACCTTC.

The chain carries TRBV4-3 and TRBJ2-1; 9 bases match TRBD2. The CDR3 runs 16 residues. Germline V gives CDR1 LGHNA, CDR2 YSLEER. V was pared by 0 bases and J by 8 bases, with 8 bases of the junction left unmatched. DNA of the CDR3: TGCGCCAGCAGCCAAGATCCGGCGGGGGGGCCCCATGAGCAGTTCTTC. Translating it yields CASSQDPAGGPHEQFF.

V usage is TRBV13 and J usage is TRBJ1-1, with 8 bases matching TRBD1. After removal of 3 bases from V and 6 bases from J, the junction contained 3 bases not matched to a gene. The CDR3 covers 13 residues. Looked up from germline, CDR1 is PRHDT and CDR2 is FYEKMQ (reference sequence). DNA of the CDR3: TGTGCCAGCAGCTTCGTACAGGGGGCTGAAGCTTTCTTT. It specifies CASSFVQGAEAFF.

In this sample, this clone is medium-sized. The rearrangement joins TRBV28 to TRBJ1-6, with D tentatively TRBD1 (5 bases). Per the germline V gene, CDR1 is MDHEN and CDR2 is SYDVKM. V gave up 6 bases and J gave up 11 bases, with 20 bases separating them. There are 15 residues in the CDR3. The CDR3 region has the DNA TGTGCCAGCAGCGCCCCTGGGGCTGGTATTCCACCCCTCCACTTT. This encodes CASSAPGAGIPPLHF.

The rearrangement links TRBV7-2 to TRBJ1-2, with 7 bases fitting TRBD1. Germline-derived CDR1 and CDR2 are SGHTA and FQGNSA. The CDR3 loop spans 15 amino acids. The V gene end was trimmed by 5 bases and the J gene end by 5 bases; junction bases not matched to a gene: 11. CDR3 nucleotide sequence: TGTGCCAGCAGCGCCGCTATACAGGGGCGGTATGGCTACACCTTC. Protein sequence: CASSAAIQGRYGYTF.

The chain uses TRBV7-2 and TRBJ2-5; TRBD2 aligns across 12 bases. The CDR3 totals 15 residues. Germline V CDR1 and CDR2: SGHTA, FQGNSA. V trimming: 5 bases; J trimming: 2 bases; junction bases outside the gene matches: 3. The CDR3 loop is CASSKLAGGQETQYF. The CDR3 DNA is TGTGCCAGCAGCAAGCTAGCGGGGGGGCAAGAGACCCAGTACTTC.

This CDR3 reads CASSSIRTGYGYTF. CDR3 bases: TGTGCCAGCAGCTCAATCCGGACAGGGTATGGCTACACCTTC. This chain joins TRBV5-5 and TRBJ1-2; 8 bases agree with TRBD1. This CDR3 is built from 14 residues. Germline CDR1 is SGHKS and CDR2 is YYEKEE (reference sequence). With 3 bases clipped from V and 5 bases from J, the junction kept 6 bases outside the gene matches. Complete variable domain (other parts from reference TRBV5-5 and TRBJ1-2): DAGVTQSPTHLIKTRGQQVTLRCSPISGHKSVSWYQQVLGQGPQFIFQYYEKEERGRGNFPDRFSARQFPNYSSELNVNALLLGDSALYLCASSSIRTGYGYTFGSGTRLTVV.